Shown below are 26 T cell receptor beta chains from a single sample sequenced in a study of blood T cell repertoires in COVID-19. Here immunoSEQ multiplex PCR was the method, and the copy in TCRdb shows in-frame clones only, minus some. The table records about 310,000 clones, roughly 84% of them present only once. Sequencing was carried out using peripheral blood. The source of these receptors is a man aged 45 to 65 with active or convalescent COVID-19.

This clone was seen a few times. The chain is built from TRBV4-2 and TRBJ1-1; 7 bases fit TRBD1. The length of the CDR3 is 15 residues. The J segment lost 0 bases and the V segment lost 0 bases, leaving 1 base of the junction unmatched. Germline loops: CDR1 LGHNA, CDR2 YNFKEQ. CDR3 in DNA: TGTGCCAGCAGCCAAGAGGGACAGTTGAACACTGAAGCTTTCTTT. This translates into CASSQEGQLNTEAFF.

This chain connects TRBV19 to TRBJ1-5; 7 bases are shared with TRBD1. The CDR3 has 17 residues. V was pared by 5 bases and J by 0 bases, with 10 bases of the junction left unmatched. Germline V lookup: CDR1 LNHDA, CDR2 SQIVND (reference sequence). The CDR3 DNA follows: TGTGCCAGTAGTTCTCCCCCGACAGGGTATAGCAATCAGCCCCAGCATTTT. Its protein is CASSSPPTGYSNQPQHF.

The chain carries TRBV30 and TRBJ1-6; perhaps TRBD1 as D (5 bases). The ends were cut back, 3 bases at V and 8 bases at J, with 14 bases in the middle. Germline V lookup: CDR1 GTSNPN, CDR2 SVGIG (reference sequence). The CDR3 covers 14 residues. This CDR3 reads CAWSAAGIYSPLHF. The CDR3, as DNA: TGTGCCTGGAGCGCGGCAGGGATTTATTCACCCCTCCACTTT. Supplemented by reference TRBV30 and TRBJ1-6, the full variable domain reads SQTIHQWPATLVQPVGSPLSLECTVEGTSNPNLYWYRQAAGRGLQLLFYSVGIGQISSEVPQNLSASRPQDRQFILSSKKLLLSDSGFYLCAWSAAGIYSPLHFGNGTRLTVT.

There are a few counts of this clone. The J gene is TRBJ2-2, the V gene TRBV7-3; TRBD1 might be the D (5 bases). Per the germline V gene, CDR1 is SGHTA and CDR2 is FQGTGA. V lost 1 base and J lost 2, with 11 bases in between. The CDR3 runs 16 residues. The CDR3 sequence: CASSLSIDSNTGELFF. The CDR3 bases are TGTGCCAGCAGCTTAAGTATTGACAGTAACACCGGGGAGCTGTTTTTT.

The chain employs TRBV9 and TRBJ1-4, with 8 positions matching TRBD1. V trimming: 1 base; J trimming: 8 bases; junction bases outside the gene matches: 16. Germline V gene sequence: CDR1 SGDLS, CDR2 YYNGEE. This CDR3 is 18 amino acids long. The CDR3 DNA is TGTGCCAGCAGCGTAACCGACAGGGGTCCCGTCGGGGGGGAAAAACTGTTTTTT. It specifies CASSVTDRGPVGGEKLFF.

This clone has a single count. V and J are TRBV10-3 and TRBJ1-1; D is ambiguous. V lost 7 bases to trimming and J lost 3 bases, with 15 bases between them. Per the germline V gene, CDR1 is ENHRY and CDR2 is SYGVKD. The CDR3 sequence is 14 residues long. CDR3 DNA: TGTGCCATCAAGGCCCCGAGGTTGGACACTGAAGCTTTCTTT. Translating it yields CAIKAPRLDTEAFF.

The genes are TRBV24-1 and TRBJ1-5; 8 nucleotides line up with TRBD1. The trim removed 2 bases at V and 0 bases at J, leaving 8 bases unmatched. This CDR3 has 18 amino acids. Germline lookup yields CDR1 KGHDR and CDR2 SFDVKD. The CDR3 protein is CATSDSSGGRHSNQPQHF. The CDR3 coding sequence is TGTGCCACCAGTGATTCCTCAGGGGGCCGCCATAGCAATCAGCCCCAGCATTTT.

This clone has only a few counts. CDR3: CASSLLGLAEQFF. Written as DNA, the CDR3 is TGTGCCAGCAGCTTGCTGGGACTAGCTGAGCAGTTCTTC. This rearrangement joins TRBV7-2 to TRBJ2-1; 9 positions agree with TRBD2. V dropped 3 bases and J dropped 9; count of bases not matched to a gene: 3. The CDR3 is 13 amino acids. The germline V gene has CDR1 SGHTA and CDR2 FQGNSA.

The J gene is TRBJ2-7, the V gene TRBV5-1, with a tentative D call TRBD1 (6 bases). The CDR3 has 13 residues. V was cut by 4 bases and J by 4 bases, with 12 bases left in between. The germline CDR1 and CDR2 sequences are SGHRS and YFSETQ. Here the CDR3 DNA reads TGCGCCAGCAGCCCGGGGACAAAGTACGAGCAGTACTTC. Amino acids: CASSPGTKYEQYF.

The chain employs TRBV5-6 and TRBJ1-3, with TRBD1 identical over 7 bases. Germline V gives CDR1 SGHDT, CDR2 YYEEEE. The CDR3 consists of 15 residues. The trim removed 3 bases at V and 1 base at J, leaving 4 bases unmatched. Here the CDR3 DNA reads TGTGCCAGCAGCTCCCTGACAGGGTCTGGAAACACCATATATTTT. Protein: CASSSLTGSGNTIYF.

The chain links TRBV7-6 to TRBJ2-2, with 9 bases that match TRBD2. V was clipped by 11 bases and J by 1 base; unmatched bases: 5. The CDR3 sequence is 14 residues long. The germline V gene has CDR1 SGHVS and CDR2 FNYEAQ. CDR3 loop: CASQLAGNTGELFF. CDR3 DNA sequence: TGTGCCTCCCAACTAGCGGGGAACACCGGGGAGCTGTTTTTT.

This clone has just one count. V and J are TRBV28 and TRBJ1-2, with 8 bases identical to TRBD1. The CDR3 is 16 amino acids. Losses at the gene ends were 4 bases for V and 2 bases for J; bases not matched to a gene: 9. Looked up from germline, CDR1 is MDHEN and CDR2 is SYDVKM. The CDR3 here is CASSSGGQGSNYGYTF. In DNA, the CDR3 is TGTGCCAGCAGTTCCGGTGGACAGGGTTCAAACTATGGCTACACCTTC.

The CDR3 sequence is CASRLFQIGGSYEQYF. The DNA of the CDR3 is TGTGCAAGTCGCTTATTCCAGATCGGCGGGAGCTACGAGCAGTACTTC. The chain has TRBV12-2 and TRBJ2-7; TRBD2, the table's D call, was not compared with the DNA. TRBV12-2 constitutes a pseudogene. CDR3 length: 16 amino acids.

This sequence joins TRBV3-1 (or the pseudogene TRBV3-2) and TRBJ2-7; D remains unclear. The germline V gene has CDR1 LGHDT and CDR2 YNNKEL (reference sequence). Trimming stripped 4 bases from V and 0 bases from J, with 7 bases between. This CDR3 is 13 amino acids long. The CDR3 is CASSRLNSYEQYF. The CDR3 DNA sequence: TGTGCCAGCAGCCGACTGAACTCCTACGAGCAGTACTTC.

This chain connects TRBV5-1 to TRBJ2-1, with a weak D call TRBD1 (6 bases). From germline, CDR1 is SGHRS and CDR2 YFSETQ. V lost 4 bases, J lost 7 bases, and 15 bases lay in between. The CDR3 runs to 14 residues. The CDR3 here is CASSGTGRVNEQFF. As DNA, the CDR3 is TGCGCCAGCAGCGGTACAGGGCGGGTTAATGAGCAGTTCTTC.

The chain combines TRBV2 with TRBJ2-7, with 9 positions matching TRBD2. Germline V gives CDR1 SNHLY, CDR2 FYNNEI. The CDR3 contains 14 residues. Losses at the gene ends were 6 bases for V and 1 base for J; bases not matched to a gene: 4. The CDR3 loop is CASSEREESYEQYF. Here the CDR3 DNA reads TGTGCCAGCAGCGAGCGGGAGGAATCCTACGAGCAGTACTTC.

The chain carries TRBV28 and TRBJ2-6; 10 bases line up with TRBD1. Germline values: CDR1 MDHEN, CDR2 SYDVKM. The CDR3 totals 15 residues. V lost 8 bases to trimming and J lost 0 bases; unmatched junction nucleotides: 1. CDR3 nucleotides: TGTGCCAGCGGGACAGGGGTCTCTGGGGCCAACGTCCTGACTTTC. It specifies CASGTGVSGANVLTF. Full variable domain (rest looked up from reference TRBV28 and TRBJ2-6): DVKVTQSSRYLVKRTGEKVFLECVQDMDHENMFWYRQDPGLGLRLIYFSYDVKMKEKGDIPEGYSVSREKKERFSLILESASTNQTSMYLCASGTGVSGANVLTFGAGSRLTVL.

This clone appeared once. The rearrangement joins TRBV12-5 to TRBJ2-1; possible D gene TRBD1, 6 bases. This CDR3 comprises 13 residues. CDR1 and CDR2 (germline): LGHNT, FRNRAP. The V and J ends lost 2 bases and 7 bases respectively, with 9 bases between them. The CDR3 sequence is CASGLQGQNEQFF. DNA for the CDR3: TGTGCTAGTGGTTTGCAGGGGCAGAATGAGCAGTTCTTC.

The chain carries TRBV11-2 and TRBJ1-1; D is unresolved. The CDR3 has 15 amino acids. V was shortened by 5 bases and J by 0 bases, with 13 bases between the two germline ends. The germline V gene has CDR1 SGHAT and CDR2 FQNNGV. The CDR3 sequence is CASSPTGVMNTEAFF. The CDR3 region has the DNA TGTGCCAGCAGCCCCACCGGGGTGATGAACACTGAAGCTTTCTTT.

The genes are TRBV3-1 (or the pseudogene TRBV3-2) and TRBJ1-2; the D is unclear. Germline CDR1 and CDR2: LGHDT and YNNKEL (reference sequence). This CDR3 comprises 12 residues. V lost 0 bases and J lost 8, with 7 bases in between. CDR3 protein: CASSQDRGGYTF. CDR3 nucleotides: TGTGCCAGCAGCCAAGATCGAGGGGGCTACACCTTC.

This clone appeared once. The chain recombines TRBV24-1 with TRBJ2-7; D perhaps matches TRBD1 (5 bases). The CDR3 totals 16 residues. Germline V gives CDR1 KGHDR, CDR2 SFDVKD. Trimming removed 0 bases from V and 7 bases from J, with 18 bases in between. CDR3 amino acids: CATSDLGRVCPLEQYF. The CDR3 DNA sequence: TGTGCCACCAGTGATTTGGGCAGGGTTTGTCCTTTGGAGCAGTACTTC.

This chain connects TRBV28 to TRBJ1-3; D perhaps matches TRBD1 (6 bases). V lost 1 base and J lost 4, with 8 bases in between. In germline, CDR1 is MDHEN, CDR2 SYDVKM. The CDR3 is 14 residues long. The CDR3 here is CASSLYRVGNTIYF. The CDR3 DNA reads TGTGCCAGCAGTTTATACAGGGTGGGAAACACCATATATTTT.

This clone has more than one count but fewer than ten. The V gene is TRBV12-3 or TRBV12-4, the J gene TRBJ1-6; D is unresolved. V lost 6 bases, J lost 7 bases, and 10 bases lay in between. The CDR3 is 13 residues long. For the CDR3, the DNA is TGTGCCAGCAGCGTTTTAAGCAATTCACCCCTCCACTTT. Its translation: CASSVLSNSPLHF.

The sample holds a few counts of this clone. V usage is TRBV28 and J usage is TRBJ1-1, with D perhaps TRBD1 (5 bases). The CDR3 length is 15 residues. Trimming cost V 5 bases and J 1 base, with 14 bases left between them. Per the germline V gene, CDR1 is MDHEN and CDR2 is SYDVKM. This chain's CDR3 is CASSTLGGANTEAFF. Here the CDR3 DNA reads TGTGCCAGCAGTACCCTTGGAGGGGCGAACACTGAAGCTTTCTTT.

The chain couples TRBV30 to TRBJ2-5; the match to TRBD1 covers 7 bases. The CDR3 extends over 16 amino acids. The V gene end was trimmed by 0 bases and the J gene end by 4 bases; junction bases not matched to a gene: 11. Germline CDR1 and CDR2: GTSNPN and SVGIG (reference sequence). Here the CDR3 reads CAWSVGNRGVGETQYF. In DNA, the CDR3 is TGTGCCTGGAGTGTAGGGAACAGGGGAGTAGGAGAGACCCAGTACTTC. Full variable domain (outside the CDR3, taken from reference TRBV30 and TRBJ2-5): SQTIHQWPATLVQPVGSPLSLECTVEGTSNPNLYWYRQAAGRGLQLLFYSVGIGQISSEVPQNLSASRPQDRQFILSSKKLLLSDSGFYLCAWSVGNRGVGETQYFGPGTRLLVL.

The chain couples TRBV28 to TRBJ2-5; 7 bases are a match to TRBD1. Per germline, CDR1 MDHEN and CDR2 SYDVKM. CDR3 length: 16 residues. The V and J ends lost 5 bases and 1 base, in that order; junction bases with no gene match: 10. Here the CDR3 DNA reads TGTGCCAGCAGTCCCCTGCAGACAGGGAGCCAAGAGACCCAGTACTTC. This gives the protein CASSPLQTGSQETQYF.